This T cell receptor beta chain is drawn from a study of T cells after posttransplantation cyclophosphamide. There are 14 residues in the CDR3. CDR1 and CDR2 from the germline V gene are SQVTM and ANQGSEA. J lost 6 bases, V lost 5 bases, and 5 bases had no gene match. Libraries were prepared by immunoSEQ multiplex PCR; TCRdb keeps only in-frame clonotypes and omits some of them. The sample gives 25,000 to 35,000 clones, none seen only once, and the top ten clones hold approximately 3%. This clone was counted many times. Input material: PBMCs. This clonotype was obtained from a woman aged 55-69 years in good health, CMV-negative, and a related stem cell transplant donor. The rearrangement uses TRBV29-1 and TRBJ2-1; 12 bases map to TRBD2. The CDR3 region has the DNA TGCAGCGTTTCTAGCGGGGGGGCCTTCAATGAGCAGTTCTTC. It translates to CSVSSGGAFNEQFF.